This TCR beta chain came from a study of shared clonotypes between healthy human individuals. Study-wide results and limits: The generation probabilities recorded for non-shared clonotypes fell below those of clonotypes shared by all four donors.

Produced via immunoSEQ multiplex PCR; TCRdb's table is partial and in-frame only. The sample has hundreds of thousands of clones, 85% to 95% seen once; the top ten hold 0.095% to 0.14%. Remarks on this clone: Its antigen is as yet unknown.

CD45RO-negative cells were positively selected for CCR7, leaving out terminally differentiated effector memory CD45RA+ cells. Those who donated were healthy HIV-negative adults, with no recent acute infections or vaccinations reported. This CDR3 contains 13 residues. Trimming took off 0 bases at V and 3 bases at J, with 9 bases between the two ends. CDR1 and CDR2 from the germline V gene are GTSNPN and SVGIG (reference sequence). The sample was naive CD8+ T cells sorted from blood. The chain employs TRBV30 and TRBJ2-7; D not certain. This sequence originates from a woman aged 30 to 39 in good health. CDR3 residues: CAWSVRLGYEQYF. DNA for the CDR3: TGTGCCTGGAGTGTACGGTTAGGCTACGAGCAGTACTTC.